There are many counts of the clone carrying this T cell receptor (beta chain). This specimen comes from a study of T cells in Graves' hyperthyroidism and ophthalmopathy. Study as a whole: Once the initial diagnosis was made, peripheral blood was obtained before any treatment.

RNA transcripts served as the template for amplifying TCR beta CDR3 regions. TCR CDR3 regions were first amplified by RT-PCR with HTBI primers. TCRdb ran MiXCR on the multiplex PCR reads and lists one entry per CDR3 protein. The sample includes approximately 330,000 distinct CDR3 sequences, about 20% of them seen just once. Patients were aged 18 to 65, had disease duration under 2 months, and had newly diagnosed hyperthyroidism. Cells are PBMCs isolated from 9 to 10 ml of fresh blood. The TCR originated in a woman aged 50 to 60 with Graves' hyperthyroidism. The sequencing input was blood.

In nucleotides, the CDR3 is TGTGCCAGCAGTCGGGACTATGGCAATGAGCAGTTCTTC. Its protein product is CASSRDYGNEQFF. The chain employs TRBV6-2 or TRBV6-3 and TRBJ2-1; 7 bases map to TRBD2. CDR3 length: 13 residues. The V and J ends lost 5 bases and 6 bases, in that order; junction bases with no gene match: 4. CDR1 and CDR2 from the germline V gene are MNHEY and SVGEGT.